These T cell receptor beta chains were read from a single sample in a study of blood T cell repertoires in COVID-19. TCRdb's table, derived via immunoSEQ multiplex PCR, lists solely in-frame clones and lacks some. The sample has about 310,000 clones, 80% to 90% seen once. What was sequenced was peripheral blood. The source is a man between 50 and 59 years old with active or convalescent COVID-19. The CDR3 runs from the conserved cysteine through the conserved F or W. The D gene is left open where the match is weak. Size values are once, few and many counts, or a class for expanded clones, and some rows have none.

CDR3: CASGPRDRFRRETQYF; DNA: TGTGCTAGTGGACCGAGGGACAGGTTTCGGCGGGAGACCCAGTACTTC; D: TRBD1; V: TRBV12-5; J: TRBJ2-5; size: -
CDR3: CASKWGGGTYNEQFF; DNA: TGTGCCAGCAAATGGGGCGGAGGGACCTACAATGAGCAGTTCTTC; D: -; V: TRBV28; J: TRBJ2-1; size: -
CDR3: CASSMGQPLYGYTF; DNA: TGTGCCAGCAGCATGGGACAGCCGCTTTATGGCTACACCTTC; D: TRBD1; V: TRBV7-2; J: TRBJ1-2; size: -
CDR3: CASSSSTGPSDGYTF; DNA: TGTGCCAGCAGCTCTTCGACGGGTCCCTCGGATGGCTACACCTTC; D: -; V: TRBV5-6; J: TRBJ1-2; size: -
CDR3: CASSQVLAGGTDTQYF; DNA: TGCGCCAGCAGCCAAGTACTAGCGGGGGGCACAGATACGCAGTATTTT; D: TRBD2; V: TRBV4-3; J: TRBJ2-3; size: -
CDR3: CASSPLNQPQHF; DNA: TGTGCCAGCAGTCCCCTAAATCAGCCCCAGCATTTT; D: -; V: TRBV28; J: TRBJ1-5; size: -
CDR3: CASSQGDIPGQAFF; DNA: TGTGCCAGCAGCCAGGGGGACATTCCGGGGCAAGCTTTCTTT; D: -; V: TRBV3-1/TRBV3-2; J: TRBJ1-1; size: -
CDR3: CASSGQGDTEAFF; DNA: TGCGCCAGCAGCGGACAGGGAGACACTGAAGCTTTCTTT; D: TRBD1; V: TRBV5-1; J: TRBJ1-1; size: -
CDR3: CASSVRGGGYGYTF; DNA: TGTGCCAGCAGCGTACGCGGGGGAGGCTATGGCTACACCTTC; D: -; V: TRBV9; J: TRBJ1-2; size: -
CDR3: CATSRDQAQASPYGYTF; DNA: TGTGCCACCAGCAGAGATCAAGCACAGGCGTCTCCGTATGGCTACACCTTC; D: -; V: TRBV15; J: TRBJ1-2; size: -
CDR3: CASIHLQHSYEKLFF; DNA: TGTGCCAGCATCCATTTACAGCACTCCTATGAAAAACTGTTTTTT; D: -; V: TRBV6-5; J: TRBJ1-4; size: -
CDR3: CASRLWTGGKNEQFF; DNA: TGTGCCAGCAGGTTATGGACAGGGGGTAAAAATGAGCAGTTCTTC; D: TRBD1; V: TRBV28; J: TRBJ2-1; size: -
CDR3: CASSSTGNTEAFF; DNA: TGTGCCAGCAGCTCGACAGGGAACACTGAAGCTTTCTTT; D: -; V: TRBV7-2; J: TRBJ1-1; size: -
CDR3: CASSYGDRGSGYTF; DNA: TGTGCCAGCAGTTACGGGGACAGGGGCTCTGGCTACACCTTC; D: TRBD1; V: TRBV6-5; J: TRBJ1-2; size: -
CDR3: CASSGQGLGYTF; DNA: TGTGCCAGTAGTGGACAGGGGCTCGGCTACACCTTC; D: TRBD1; V: TRBV19; J: TRBJ1-2; size: -
CDR3: CASSSPDRDRGRGYTF; DNA: TGTGCCAGCAGTTCCCCGGACCGGGACAGGGGGCGAGGCTACACCTTC; D: TRBD1; V: TRBV6-5; J: TRBJ1-2; size: -
CDR3: CASSGELPSRRAFF; DNA: TGTGCCAGCAGTGGTGAATTACCGAGCCGCCGAGCTTTCTTT; D: -; V: TRBV2; J: TRBJ1-1; size: -
CDR3: CASSIDSGQGMNTEAFF; DNA: TGTGCCAGTAGTATAGATTCCGGACAGGGAATGAACACTGAAGCTTTCTTT; D: TRBD1; V: TRBV19; J: TRBJ1-1; size: -
CDR3: CASSQVREKLFF; DNA: TGTGCCAGCAGCCAAGTCCGTGAAAAACTGTTTTTT; D: -; V: TRBV4-2; J: TRBJ1-4; size: -
CDR3: CASSLGVAGRSYNSPLHF; DNA: TGCGCCAGCAGCTTGGGGGTTGCAGGTCGCTCCTATAATTCACCCCTCCACTTT; D: -; V: TRBV5-1; J: TRBJ1-6; size: -
CDR3: CASSLLRGSPNYGYTF; DNA: TGTGCCAGCAGTTTACTTAGGGGTTCCCCTAACTATGGCTACACCTTC; D: -; V: TRBV28; J: TRBJ1-2; size: few
CDR3: CASSRGPSWSSNEQFF; DNA: TGTGCCAGCTCCAGAGGGCCTTCTTGGTCTTCGAATGAGCAGTTCTTC; D: -; V: TRBV27; J: TRBJ2-1; size: -
CDR3: CASTPGQGVYGYTF; DNA: TGCGCCAGCACCCCGGGACAGGGTGTCTATGGCTACACCTTC; D: TRBD1; V: TRBV5-1; J: TRBJ1-2; size: -
CDR3: CASSLGRGPGLAGDEQYF; DNA: TGCGCCAGCAGCTTGGGCCGGGGGCCCGGACTAGCGGGAGATGAGCAGTACTTC; D: TRBD2; V: TRBV5-1; J: TRBJ2-7; size: once
CDR3: CASSTAGNTIYF; DNA: TGTGCCAGCTCAACGGCTGGAAACACCATATATTTT; D: -; V: TRBV18; J: TRBJ1-3; size: once
CDR3: CSVGTSGEETQYF; DNA: TGCAGCGTCGGGACTAGCGGGGAGGAGACCCAGTACTTC; D: TRBD2; V: TRBV29-1; J: TRBJ2-5; size: -
CDR3: CASSYGERSSPLHF; DNA: TGTGCCAGCAGTTATGGGGAGAGGAGTTCACCCCTCCACTTT; D: -; V: TRBV6-5; J: TRBJ1-6; size: -
CDR3: CASGSGQDYYGYTF; DNA: TGTGCCAGCGGATCAGGACAGGATTATTATGGCTACACCTTC; D: TRBD1; V: TRBV2; J: TRBJ1-2; size: -
CDR3: CASSRSLGQVTFGGYTF; DNA: TGTGCCAGCAGCCGATCCTTGGGACAGGTGACCTTCGGGGGCTACACCTTC; D: TRBD1; V: TRBV3-1/TRBV3-2; J: TRBJ1-2; size: -
CDR3: CASSIRGNTEAFF; DNA: TGTGCCAGCAGCATCAGGGGGAACACTGAAGCTTTCTTT; D: -; V: TRBV5-6; J: TRBJ1-1; size: -
CDR3: CASSLIGLMNTGELFF; DNA: TGCGCCAGCAGCTTGATCGGACTGATGAACACCGGGGAGCTGTTTTTT; D: -; V: TRBV5-1; J: TRBJ2-2; size: -
CDR3: CASSLQASATGELFF; DNA: TGTGCCAGCAGCTTACAGGCCTCGGCCACCGGGGAGCTGTTTTTT; D: -; V: TRBV11-2; J: TRBJ2-2; size: -
CDR3: CASSLGLGRNEKLFF; DNA: TGTGCCAGCAGCTTGGGCCTGGGCCGTAATGAAAAACTGTTTTTT; D: -; V: TRBV5-6; J: TRBJ1-4; size: -
CDR3: CASSIQTGPYEQYF; DNA: TGTGCCAGTAGTATCCAGACAGGGCCCTACGAGCAGTACTTC; D: TRBD1; V: TRBV19; J: TRBJ2-7; size: -
CDR3: CASRETGFEVNTEAFF; DNA: TGTGCCAGCAGGGAGACAGGGTTTGAGGTGAACACTGAAGCTTTCTTT; D: TRBD1; V: TRBV2; J: TRBJ1-1; size: -
CDR3: CASSGLEGGADTQYF; DNA: TGTGCCAGCAGTGGACTCGAAGGAGGGGCAGATACGCAGTATTTT; D: -; V: TRBV2; J: TRBJ2-3; size: -
CDR3: CASSVGLAGAGELFF; DNA: TGTGCCAGCAGCGTTGGACTAGCGGGAGCCGGGGAGCTGTTTTTT; D: TRBD2; V: TRBV9; J: TRBJ2-2; size: once
CDR3: CASNKRTGEQETQYF; DNA: TGTGCCAGCAATAAGCGGACAGGGGAGCAAGAGACCCAGTACTTC; D: TRBD1; V: TRBV6-5; J: TRBJ2-5; size: -
CDR3: CASSQVRGETEAFF; DNA: TGCGCCAGCAGCCAAGTCAGGGGAGAGACTGAAGCTTTCTTT; D: -; V: TRBV4-3; J: TRBJ1-1; size: -
CDR3: CASRRGTGGNQPQHF; DNA: TGTGCCAGCAGGCGTGGGACAGGTGGGAATCAGCCCCAGCATTTT; D: TRBD1; V: TRBV6-6; J: TRBJ1-5; size: -
CDR3: CASSTRTVEKLFF; DNA: TGTGCCAGTAGTACAAGGACAGTTGAAAAACTGTTTTTT; D: -; V: TRBV19; J: TRBJ1-4; size: -
CDR3: CASSPRQGREKLFF; DNA: TGTGCCAGCAGTCCTCGACAGGGGAGGGAAAAACTGTTTTTT; D: TRBD1; V: TRBV6-5; J: TRBJ1-4; size: -
CDR3: CASIRDREGSPLHF; DNA: TGTGCCAGCATACGCGACAGGGAAGGGTCACCCCTCCACTTT; D: TRBD1; V: TRBV6-5; J: TRBJ1-6; size: -
CDR3: CAISESASGTSYEQYF; DNA: TGTGCCATCAGTGAGTCAGCTAGCGGGACTTCCTACGAGCAGTACTTC; D: TRBD2; V: TRBV10-3; J: TRBJ2-7; size: -
CDR3: CASSQEAREANTIYF; DNA: TGCGCCAGCAGCCAAGAAGCCAGGGAGGCAAACACCATATATTTT; D: -; V: TRBV4-3; J: TRBJ1-3; size: -
CDR3: CACRTSGRETQYF; DNA: TGTGCCTGCCGGACTAGCGGGAGGGAGACCCAGTACTTC; D: TRBD2; V: TRBV6-5; J: TRBJ2-5; size: -
CDR3: CASSIEAGAGDTQYF; DNA: TGCGCCAGCAGCATTGAAGCGGGAGCCGGAGATACGCAGTATTTT; D: TRBD2; V: TRBV5-1; J: TRBJ2-3; size: -
CDR3: CASSPRQGDSGAQHF; DNA: TGTGCCAGCTCACCAAGACAGGGAGATTCAGGGGCCCAGCATTTT; D: TRBD1; V: TRBV18; J: TRBJ1-5; size: -
CDR3: CATLGCLHNEQFF; DNA: TGTGCCACCCTAGGTTGCCTACACAATGAGCAGTTCTTC; D: -; V: TRBV5-3; J: TRBJ2-1; size: -
CDR3: CASSLLANRNRFYEQYF; DNA: TGTGCCAGCAGTTTACTAGCGAACAGGAACCGTTTCTACGAGCAGTACTTC; D: -; V: TRBV28; J: TRBJ2-7; size: -
CDR3: CASSLFLAGDTDTQYF; DNA: TGTGCCAGCAGCTTGTTTCTAGCGGGTGACACAGATACGCAGTATTTT; D: TRBD2; V: TRBV5-4; J: TRBJ2-3; size: -
CDR3: CASSITQGGEKLFF; DNA: TGTGCCAGTAGTATAACTCAGGGGGGTGAAAAACTGTTTTTT; D: TRBD1; V: TRBV19; J: TRBJ1-4; size: -
CDR3: CSVESHVGAGSSYTF; DNA: TGCAGCGTTGAAAGCCACGTGGGGGCAGGGTCGAGCTACACCTTC; D: -; V: TRBV29-1; J: TRBJ1-2; size: -